Listed below are T cell receptor beta chains from one sample, sequenced in a study of blood T cell repertoires in COVID-19. Here immunoSEQ multiplex PCR was the method, and the copy in TCRdb shows in-frame clones only, minus some. The sample has under 300,000 clones; 86% are singletons. Specimen: peripheral blood. These receptor sequences come from a woman aged 25 to 39 with active or convalescent COVID-19. Each CDR3 is given with its conserved first and last residue. The D gene is left open where the match is weak. Only part of the rows carry a size: once, few, many, or a class if the clone is expanded.

D: TRBD2; V: TRBV3-1/TRBV3-2; J: TRBJ2-5; size: NA; DNA: TGTGCCAGCAGCCAGGGGGCAGCGGGGGGCCAAGAGACCCAGTACTTC; CDR3: CASSQGAAGGQETQYF
D: TRBD1; V: TRBV7-9; J: TRBJ2-1; size: NA; DNA: TGTGCCAGCAGCTTAGGGGGGACAGGGACAAGTGAGCAGTTCTTC; CDR3: CASSLGGTGTSEQFF
D: TRBD2; V: TRBV28; J: TRBJ2-4; size: NA; DNA: TGTGCCAGCAGTGGGACACTAGCGGGGGGGGTCAAAAACATTCAGTACTTC; CDR3: CASSGTLAGGVKNIQYF
D: TRBD1; V: TRBV28; J: TRBJ2-3; size: NA; DNA: TGTGCCAGCAGCGGACAGGGTCAGGTCGATACGCAGTATTTT; CDR3: CASSGQGQVDTQYF
D: NA; V: TRBV2; J: TRBJ1-2; size: few; DNA: TGTGCCAGCAGTGATGGCAGGGGTGTTTACTATGGCTACACCTTC; CDR3: CASSDGRGVYYGYTF
D: TRBD1; V: TRBV30; J: TRBJ1-6; size: NA; DNA: TGTGCCTGGAGTCTGGGACAGCCTTCACCCCTCCACTTT; CDR3: CAWSLGQPSPLHF
D: NA; V: TRBV10-3; J: TRBJ1-1; size: NA; DNA: TGTGCCATCAGAGCCGGAACTACAGGGAGCACTGAAGCTTTCTTT; CDR3: CAIRAGTTGSTEAFF
D: NA; V: TRBV4-3; J: TRBJ2-7; size: once; DNA: TGCGCCAGCAGCCAGGCAATAAGCTCCTACGAGCAGTACTTC; CDR3: CASSQAISSYEQYF
D: TRBD1; V: TRBV30; J: TRBJ1-1; size: NA; DNA: TGTGCCTGGAGTGACCCCGGGACAGGGGGCACTGAAGCTTTCTTT; CDR3: CAWSDPGTGGTEAFF
D: NA; V: TRBV11-3; J: TRBJ2-1; size: NA; DNA: TGTGCCAGCAGCTTCGACGGGAATGAGCAGTTCTTC; CDR3: CASSFDGNEQFF
D: NA; V: TRBV7-2; J: TRBJ1-1; size: once; DNA: TGTGCCAGCAGCTTAGAGCGGGTGGGGACTGAAGCTTTCTTT; CDR3: CASSLERVGTEAFF
D: NA; V: TRBV18; J: TRBJ1-1; size: NA; DNA: TGTGCCAGCTCACCAACGGGGGTGAGGGCTGAAGCTTTCTTT; CDR3: CASSPTGVRAEAFF
D: NA; V: TRBV7-2; J: TRBJ2-3; size: NA; DNA: TGTGCCAGCAGCTTACTGATGGGGGGAAAAACAGATACGCAGTATTTT; CDR3: CASSLLMGGKTDTQYF
D: NA; V: TRBV7-2; J: TRBJ1-1; size: NA; DNA: TGTGCCAGCAGCTTACGGGGGGGCGGTGAAGCTTTCTTT; CDR3: CASSLRGGGEAFF
D: NA; V: TRBV5-1; J: TRBJ1-1; size: NA; DNA: TGCGCCAGCAGTTCAGGAGGGGTTAACACTGAAGCTTTCTTT; CDR3: CASSSGGVNTEAFF
D: NA; V: TRBV5-4; J: TRBJ1-6; size: NA; DNA: TGTGCCAGCAGCTTGGAGGCAGGGAGGAAAACTTCACCCCTCCACTTT; CDR3: CASSLEAGRKTSPLHF
D: NA; V: TRBV24-1; J: TRBJ2-7; size: NA; DNA: TGTGCCACCCCCCAAGGGGGTTGTGAGCAGTACTTC; CDR3: CATPQGGCEQYF
D: NA; V: TRBV2; J: TRBJ1-3; size: NA; DNA: TGTGCCAGCAGCCCTATACAGGGAATGAACACCATATATTTT; CDR3: CASSPIQGMNTIYF
D: NA; V: TRBV2; J: TRBJ1-5; size: NA; DNA: TGTGCCAGCAGTGAACACAGGGCCAATCAGCCCCAGCATTTT; CDR3: CASSEHRANQPQHF
D: NA; V: TRBV10-1; J: TRBJ2-1; size: few; DNA: TGCGCCAGCAGTGAGCTGGGGCTAGGCAATGAGCAGTTCTTC; CDR3: CASSELGLGNEQFF
D: TRBD1; V: TRBV7-2; J: TRBJ2-7; size: NA; DNA: TGTGCCAGCAGCTTAAGACTCCGGGACAGCCGCTACGAGCAGTACTTC; CDR3: CASSLRLRDSRYEQYF
D: TRBD1; V: TRBV10-3; J: TRBJ1-4; size: NA; DNA: TGTGCCACCCGACAGACAGGGTCACAGGTACAACTGTTTTTT; CDR3: CATRQTGSQVQLFF
D: TRBD1; V: TRBV29-1; J: TRBJ1-2; size: few; DNA: TGCAGCGTTGAAGTAGGGGGCCCCTATGGCTACACCTTC; CDR3: CSVEVGGPYGYTF
D: NA; V: TRBV7-3; J: TRBJ2-1; size: NA; DNA: TGTGCCAGCAGCTTAAATTCGGGGACTGGGGGAGCTGAGCAGTTCTTC; CDR3: CASSLNSGTGGAEQFF
D: NA; V: TRBV28; J: TRBJ2-3; size: NA; DNA: TGTGCCAGCAGCCACACAGATACGCAGTATTTT; CDR3: CASSHTDTQYF
D: NA; V: TRBV27; J: TRBJ2-1; size: few; DNA: TGTGCCAGCAGGGCGACAGGTAGGGTGATGTCCTACAATGAGCAGTTCTTC; CDR3: CASRATGRVMSYNEQFF
D: TRBD1; V: TRBV5-1; J: TRBJ1-2; size: once; DNA: TGCGCCAGCAGCTTCGAGCAGGGGGCTATCTATGGCTACACCTTC; CDR3: CASSFEQGAIYGYTF
D: TRBD1; V: TRBV19; J: TRBJ2-1; size: NA; DNA: TGTGCCAGTACTAACAGGGGTGGCCATGAGCAGTTCTTC; CDR3: CASTNRGGHEQFF
D: TRBD1; V: TRBV29-1; J: TRBJ2-2; size: many; DNA: TGCAGCGTTGACCCGGGACAGGGGGCGGGCACCGGGGAGCTGTTTTTT; CDR3: CSVDPGQGAGTGELFF
D: TRBD1; V: TRBV6-5; J: TRBJ1-2; size: NA; DNA: TGTGCCAGCAGTTACTCGGGGACAGGGGGCTACTATGGCTACACCTTC; CDR3: CASSYSGTGGYYGYTF
D: TRBD1; V: TRBV5-1; J: TRBJ1-2; size: few; DNA: TGCGCCAGCAGCTCGGAAGGACAGGGACAAAACTATGGCTACACCTTC; CDR3: CASSSEGQGQNYGYTF
D: NA; V: TRBV4-3; J: TRBJ2-6; size: once; DNA: TGCGCCAGCAGCCAAAGTGAGGGCTCTGGGGCCAACGTCCTGACTTTC; CDR3: CASSQSEGSGANVLTF
D: NA; V: TRBV20-1; J: TRBJ1-5; size: NA; DNA: TGCAGTGCTAGTGGACCCTCCCAGGTCAATCAGCCCCAGCATTTT; CDR3: CSASGPSQVNQPQHF
D: NA; V: TRBV7-9; J: TRBJ1-2; size: NA; DNA: TGTGCCAGCAGCCCAAGAGGACAGAACTATGGCTACACCTTC; CDR3: CASSPRGQNYGYTF
D: NA; V: TRBV7-3; J: TRBJ2-5; size: NA; DNA: TGTGCCAGCAGCTTAAGGGGGCGGACCCTAGAGACCCAGTACTTC; CDR3: CASSLRGRTLETQYF
D: NA; V: TRBV5-6; J: TRBJ2-3; size: NA; DNA: TGTGCCAGCAGCTTGGTGGCCCAGACTAGCACAGATACGCAGTATTTT; CDR3: CASSLVAQTSTDTQYF
D: NA; V: TRBV27; J: TRBJ2-4; size: NA; DNA: TGTGCCAGCAGTCACAGGACGCCCCCGGCCAAAAACATTCAGTACTTC; CDR3: CASSHRTPPAKNIQYF
D: TRBD1; V: TRBV23-1; J: TRBJ2-7; size: NA; DNA: TGCGCCAGCAGTCATAGAGGGGGCCGGTCCAACGAGCAGTACTTC; CDR3: CASSHRGGRSNEQYF
D: NA; V: TRBV4-2; J: TRBJ2-2; size: few; DNA: TGTGCCAGCAGCCAAGGCCGGGGCGGGGACACCGGGGAGCTGTTTTTT; CDR3: CASSQGRGGDTGELFF
D: TRBD1; V: TRBV5-1; J: TRBJ1-4; size: once; DNA: TGCGCCAGCAGCTCCGGACAGGTTGATGAAAAACTGTTTTTT; CDR3: CASSSGQVDEKLFF
D: TRBD2; V: TRBV14; J: TRBJ2-7; size: NA; DNA: TGTGCCAGCAGCTTCAGTAGCGGGGGCTCCTACGAGCAGTACTTC; CDR3: CASSFSSGGSYEQYF
D: NA; V: TRBV24-1; J: TRBJ2-3; size: NA; DNA: TGTGCCACCAGTGATTACAGGGCACTGGGCACAGATACGCAGTATTTT; CDR3: CATSDYRALGTDTQYF
D: TRBD1; V: TRBV30; J: TRBJ2-1; size: NA; DNA: TGTGCCTGGGCCAGGGGGACAAGTACGGGCAATGAGCAGTTCTTC; CDR3: CAWARGTSTGNEQFF
D: NA; V: TRBV24-1; J: TRBJ2-1; size: NA; DNA: TGTGCCACCAGTGATTCCTCCGGGGGCTCCTACAATGAGCAGTTCTTC; CDR3: CATSDSSGGSYNEQFF